This entry concerns a single T cell receptor beta chain. This record belongs to a study of blood T cell repertoires in COVID-19. For the study at large: COVID-19 samples from acute and convalescent phases originated in the United States, Italy and Spain. From T cells, B-cell-depleted T cells, or PBMCs came the material, which was cDNA or gDNA.

The CDR3 sequence is 13 residues long. V gave up 2 bases and J gave up 3 bases, with 8 bases separating them. Germline V CDR1 and CDR2: SGHRS, YFSETQ. While infection was still active, Seattle patients were enrolled and then followed longitudinally. Per the authors' pipeline: How many nucleated cells were present was estimated from reference gene primer amplification. The data were produced by immunoSEQ multiplex PCR, yet TCRdb's version contains in-frame clones alone and is incomplete. V and J calls and clone size are those listed in that table; D and trimming were worked out from the DNA. The table shows 200,000 to 300,000 clones, with around nine tenths occurring only once.

The rearrangement links TRBV5-1 to TRBJ1-1; D gene unclear. This receptor was identified in a woman aged 60-75 years with COVID-19, enrolled during active disease. Source material: peripheral blood. The CDR3 nucleotides read TGCGCCAGCAGCTTAAAACGGGACACTGAAGCTTTCTTT. This sequence encodes CASSLKRDTEAFF.